The rows below give T cell receptor beta chains drawn from one sample of a study of cytomegalovirus exposure and HLA in healthy donors. Profiled with immunoSEQ multiplex PCR; TCRdb holds only in-frame clones, not every one. The sample lists 160,000 or so clones; approximately 82% were seen once. Sequencing was carried out using PBMCs. These receptor sequences come from a woman aged 50 to 60 in good health and CMV-seropositive. The CDR3 runs from the conserved cysteine through the conserved F or W. A D gene is named only where the DNA matches it firmly. Part of the rows lack a size; the others show once, few, many or a class for expanded clones.

DNA	CDR3	D	size	length	V	J
TGTGCCAGCAGTTACGACACAGGGGGTAACTATGGCTACACCTTC	CASSYDTGGNYGYTF	TRBD1	.	15	TRBV6-6	TRBJ1-2
TGCAGCTCAGGACAGGGCGTTACGCAGTATTTT	CSSGQGVTQYF	TRBD1	.	11	TRBV29-1	TRBJ2-3
TGTGCCAGCAGCTTGAGGACAGGGGACAATGAAGCTTTCTTT	CASSLRTGDNEAFF	TRBD1	.	14	TRBV5-4	TRBJ1-1
TGTGCCAGCAGCGTGGCTAGCGGGGGGTACAATGAGCAGTTCTTC	CASSVASGGYNEQFF	TRBD2	.	15	TRBV9	TRBJ2-1
TGTGCCAGCGGCCAGCGATACAATGAGCAGTTCTTC	CASGQRYNEQFF	.	.	12	TRBV27	TRBJ2-1
TGTGCCAGCAGCGTAGAGCCTAGCGGGGGGGCAAATGAGCAGTTCTTC	CASSVEPSGGANEQFF	TRBD2	.	16	TRBV9	TRBJ2-1
TGTGCCAGCAGCTTCGGGGTGAGCACTGAAGCTTTCTTT	CASSFGVSTEAFF	.	.	13	TRBV7-6	TRBJ1-1
TGCGCCAGCAGCTTGGAGGGCGGTGGGGCCCGAGAGACCCAGTACTTC	CASSLEGGGARETQYF	.	few	16	TRBV5-1	TRBJ2-5
TGTGCCAGCAGCACCCCGGGACAGGGCTACGAGCAGTACTTC	CASSTPGQGYEQYF	TRBD1	.	14	TRBV7-9	TRBJ2-7
TGTGCCAGCAGCTTAACCTCTTCAGGGGGCACTGAAGCTTTCTTT	CASSLTSSGGTEAFF	TRBD1	.	15	TRBV7-8	TRBJ1-1
TGTGCCAGCAGCGTCTTAACGGACAGGGGTAGGGACACTGAAGCTTTCTTT	CASSVLTDRGRDTEAFF	TRBD1	.	17	TRBV9	TRBJ1-1
TGTGCCTGGAGTCCCCTTGGACAGGGGTTAGGTGGCTACACCTTC	CAWSPLGQGLGGYTF	TRBD1	.	15	TRBV30	TRBJ1-2
TGTGCCAGTAGTGGTTGGTCCGGAGGTATTGACTTCGGAAACACCATATATTTT	CASSGWSGGIDFGNTIYF	.	.	18	TRBV19	TRBJ1-3
TGTGCCAGCAGCTTAAGGGGGCTGAACACCGGGGAGCTGTTTTTT	CASSLRGLNTGELFF	TRBD1	once	15	TRBV7-2	TRBJ2-2
TGTGCCAGCAGCCCCCGGGACAGGGTTGCGACTAATGAAAAACTGTTTTTT	CASSPRDRVATNEKLFF	.	.	17	TRBV21-1	TRBJ1-4
TGTGCCATCCGGAGGGAGGGACGAGGTGAAAAACTGTTTTTT	CAIRREGRGEKLFF	.	.	14	TRBV10-3	TRBJ1-4
TGTGCCAGCAGCTTGGGCGGGGGGGCCATCAGTAGCACAGATACGCAGTATTTT	CASSLGGGAISSTDTQYF	TRBD2	.	18	TRBV5-4	TRBJ2-3
TGTGCCAGCAGTTACTACCCAGGACAGGGGGGTGAGCAGTACTTC	CASSYYPGQGGEQYF	TRBD1	.	15	TRBV6-5	TRBJ2-5
TGTGCCACCGCGACAGGGGTCTCCTACGAGCAGTACTTC	CATATGVSYEQYF	TRBD1	.	13	TRBV6-1	TRBJ2-7
TGTGCCAGCAGCTTAGGGGCAGGGAGGGACGAGCAGTACTTC	CASSLGAGRDEQYF	TRBD2	.	14	TRBV7-6	TRBJ2-7
TGCGCCGCCAAGGCAGGGGGCAACCCTGGGGCCAACGTCCTGACTTTC	CAAKAGGNPGANVLTF	TRBD1	.	16	TRBV10-2	TRBJ2-6
TGTGCCAGCACCGGAGGTGTCGGGTATGGCTACACCTTC	CASTGGVGYGYTF	.	once	13	TRBV7-9	TRBJ1-2
TGTGCCAGCAGCCAAGAACGGGGGTCAGCCTATCATACGTTT	CASSQERGSAYHTF	.	.	14	TRBV4-2	TRBJ1-5
TGCGCCAGCAGCAGGGGGGGTCCGGGTGAAAAACTGTTTTTT	CASSRGGPGEKLFF	.	.	14	TRBV5-1	TRBJ1-4
TGTGCCAGCAGCCTAGGGGGCGGGACAGGTGACACCGGGGAGCTGTTTTTT	CASSLGGGTGDTGELFF	TRBD1	.	17	TRBV9	TRBJ2-2
TGTGCCAGCAGCGTCGACAGGGGGCAGGGGGACATTCAGTACTTC	CASSVDRGQGDIQYF	TRBD1	.	15	TRBV7-9	TRBJ2-4
TGTGCCTGGAGTAAGGACAGGGGAGAGCAGTTCTTC	CAWSKDRGEQFF	TRBD1	.	12	TRBV30	TRBJ2-1